These 5 T cell receptor beta chains were sequenced from one sample in a study of blood T cells in healthy people across ages. Then a second PCR, running about 6 to 12 cycles, was carried out with a sample-barcoded 5' primer and a J-beta primer mix. TCRdb re-analysed the 5' RACE reads in MiXCR, keeping a single row per CDR3 protein. The table has 600,000 to 1,000,000 distinct CDR3 sequences, approximately 25% seen once. In addition, the sample was reused for a study of T cells of mothers and their children.

Sequenced sample: blood. These receptors all stem from a boy aged 10-17 years in good health.

V is TRBV7-3 and J is TRBJ2-5, with unresolved D. The ends were cut back, 5 bases at V and 0 bases at J, with 16 bases in the middle. The CDR3 spans 16 residues. The V gene's germline CDR1 is SGHTA and CDR2 FQGTGA. The CDR3 loop reads CASSPGPRDYQETQYF. The CDR3 bases are TGTGCCAGCAGCCCCGGGCCAAGAGATTACCAAGAGACCCAGTACTTC.

The chain employs TRBV5-1 and TRBJ1-1; D unclear. V shed 0 bases and J shed 4 bases, with 13 bases lying between them. From germline, CDR1 is SGHRS and CDR2 YFSETQ. CDR3 length: 15 residues. The CDR3 loop reads CASSLEAGSFTEAFF. The CDR3 DNA is TGCGCCAGCAGCTTGGAGGCAGGTTCATTCACTGAAGCTTTCTTT.

CDR3 amino acids: CASSLDLGGAGPAFF. CDR3 nucleotide sequence: TGTGCCAGCAGTTTAGATTTGGGGGGCGCGGGCCCAGCTTTCTTT. The chain combines TRBV27 with TRBJ1-1; possibly TRBD1 for D (6 bases). V was clipped by 2 bases and J by 10 bases, with 20 bases between them. The CDR3 is made up of 15 amino acids. CDR1 MNHEY and CDR2 SMNVEV come from the germline V gene (reference sequence).

The chain combines TRBV4-3 with TRBJ1-1, with unresolved D. V shed 0 bases and J shed 0 bases, with 8 bases lying between them. CDR3 length equals 15 residues. Germline-derived CDR1 and CDR2 are LGHNA and YSLEER. The chain's CDR3 is CASSQDTTLNTEAFF. Here the CDR3 DNA reads TGCGCCAGCAGCCAAGATACGACACTGAACACTGAAGCTTTCTTT.

This chain joins TRBV4-3 and TRBJ2-1; weak D call: TRBD2 (5 bases). The germline V and J ends were trimmed by 0 bases and 7 bases, with 10 bases remaining between them. CDR1 is LGHNA and CDR2 is YSLEER in the germline V gene. The CDR3 sequence is 14 residues long. The CDR3 bases are TGCGCCAGCAGCCAAGAACTAGGACGTAATGAGCAGTTCTTC. Translated: CASSQELGRNEQFF.